This TCR beta chain was sequenced for a study of blood T cell repertoires in COVID-19. Study context: Spain, Italy and the United States supplied samples that represented acute and convalescent COVID-19. Sample material is recorded as cDNA or gDNA derived from T cells, B-cell-depleted T cells, or PBMCs.

Methods used by the authors: Counts of nucleated cells, estimated from reference gene primer amplification, were obtained. Sequencing was performed with immunoSEQ multiplex PCR; in TCRdb, only in-frame clones are kept and a portion is missing. V, J and clone size are those of that table, while D and trimming were read from the DNA. Here the sample spans 110,000 or so clones, 88% being singletons. Germline V gene sequence: CDR1 LGHNA, CDR2 YNFKEQ. The CDR3 spans 13 residues. Trimming shortened V by 5 bases and J by 7 bases, and 15 bases separated the two germline ends. The chain employs TRBV4-2 and TRBJ2-7; D is uncertain. The sample comprised peripheral blood. This sequence was found in a woman aged 70-85 years who had recovered from COVID-19. For the CDR3, the DNA is TGTGCCAGCAGCGTAGAGTCAGCCGGGGAGCAGTACTTC. Amino acid sequence: CASSVESAGEQYF.